Listed below are T cell receptor beta chains from one sample, sequenced in a study of T cells in Graves' hyperthyroidism and ophthalmopathy. TCRdb called the multiplex PCR reads again in MiXCR, with one record for every CDR3 protein. The table lists tens of thousands of distinct CDR3 sequences, nearly 45% of them singletons, with about 9.4% in the top ten. Sequenced sample: blood. These receptors were taken from a woman younger than 45 with Graves' hyperthyroidism. Both conserved end residues are part of each CDR3. The D gene is left open where the match is weak. Clone size is not always given. Where it is, it says once, few, many or a class for expanded clones.

TRBV10-3,TRBJ2-7,medium-sized,-,CAISEVEYEQYF,TGTGCCATCAGTGAGGTAGAGTACGAGCAGTACTTC
TRBV20-1,TRBJ2-1,-,TRBD2,CSARLAGGPGYNEQFF,TGCAGTGCTAGACTAGCGGGAGGGCCGGGGTACAATGAGCAGTTCTTC
TRBV28,TRBJ2-7,many,-,CASSPGLASSYEQYF,TGTGCCAGCAGCCCGGGACTGGCGAGCTCCTACGAGCAGTACTTC
TRBV6-4,TRBJ2-1,-,TRBD2,CASSAPGLAGYYNEQFF,TGTGCCAGCAGTGCTCCCGGACTAGCGGGATACTACAATGAGCAGTTCTTC
TRBV10-3,TRBJ2-1,medium-sized,TRBD2,CAISESSGTLGNEQFF,TGTGCCATCAGTGAGTCGAGCGGGACCCTGGGAAATGAGCAGTTCTTC
TRBV7-6,TRBJ1-5,-,-,CASSRARNQPQHF,TGTGCCAGCAGCCGAGCCAGAAATCAGCCCCAGCATTTT
TRBV5-8,TRBJ2-3,-,TRBD1,CASSSYRQGAADTQYF,TGTGCCAGCAGCTCCTACCGACAGGGGGCGGCAGATACGCAGTATTTT
TRBV7-3,TRBJ2-1,-,TRBD1,CASSPKTGGRFNEQFF,TGTGCCAGCAGCCCAAAGACAGGGGGTAGGTTTAATGAGCAGTTCTTC
TRBV7-9,TRBJ2-3,-,TRBD2,CASPGILAVTDTQYF,TGTGCCAGCCCGGGTATACTAGCGGTGACAGATACGCAGTATTTT
TRBV11-2,TRBJ1-2,-,-,CASSRGSTGNGYTF,TGTGCCAGCAGCCGGGGGAGTACAGGGAATGGCTACACCTTC
TRBV29-1,TRBJ1-1,medium-sized,TRBD1,CSVLSLTGNTEAFF,TGCAGCGTCTTGTCCTTGACAGGGAATACTGAAGCTTTCTTT
TRBV4-2,TRBJ1-4,-,-,CASSQVGYEKLFF,TGTGCCAGCAGCCAAGTAGGGTATGAAAAACTGTTTTTT
TRBV29-1,TRBJ1-5,medium-sized,-,CSVVGGLGEPQHF,TGCAGCGTTGTTGGAGGGCTTGGAGAGCCCCAGCATTTT
TRBV7-9,TRBJ1-2,-,TRBD1,CASSSGTGNRGYTF,TGTGCCAGCAGCTCCGGGACAGGAAATCGGGGCTACACCTTC
TRBV16,TRBJ2-3,medium-sized,-,CASSQSDTQYF,TGTGCCAGCAGCCAATCAGATACGCAGTATTTT
TRBV5-6,TRBJ2-1,-,-,CASSSKCVYDEQFF,TGTGCCAGCAGCTCTAAATGCGTGTACGATGAGCAGTTCTTC
TRBV6-1,TRBJ2-5,many,TRBD1,CASREGGGETQYF,TGTGCCAGCAGGGAAGGGGGCGGGGAGACCCAGTACTTC
TRBV5-1,TRBJ1-5,many,-,CASSTGLSANQPQHF,TGCGCCAGCAGTACAGGCCTGTCGGCCAATCAGCCCCAGCATTTT
TRBV6-1,TRBJ2-7,many,-,CASRRQGTADEQYF,TGTGCCAGCAGGCGCCAGGGGACCGCAGACGAGCAGTACTTC
TRBV15,TRBJ1-4,few,-,CATSNNNEKLFF,TGTGCCACCAGCAACAATAATGAAAAACTGTTTTTT
TRBV5-4,TRBJ2-7,-,TRBD1,CASSLSGTGTSYEQYF,TGTGCCAGCAGCTTATCCGGGACAGGGACCTCCTACGAGCAGTACTTC
TRBV7-3,TRBJ2-1,medium-sized,TRBD2,CASSLISGSAGEQFF,TGTGCCAGCAGTCTAATTAGCGGGAGCGCCGGAGAGCAGTTCTTC
TRBV12-3/TRBV12-4,TRBJ2-4,many,-,CASSLAGGKNIQYF,TGTGCCAGCAGTTTAGCGGGGGGCAAAAACATTCAGTACTTC
TRBV20-1,TRBJ2-4,many,-,CSRGAGTLAKNIQYF,TGCAGCCGAGGGGCGGGAACTCTAGCCAAAAACATTCAGTACTTC
TRBV12-3/TRBV12-4,TRBJ1-2,-,TRBD1,CASSLGFQGAFYTF,TGTGCCAGCAGTTTAGGATTTCAGGGGGCGTTCTACACCTTC
TRBV24-1,TRBJ1-4,few,-,CATSSRGEGEKLFF,TGTGCCACCAGTTCCAGGGGAGAGGGGGAAAAACTGTTTTTT
TRBV18,TRBJ2-2,-,TRBD1,CASSPSGQGANTGELFF,TGTGCCAGCTCACCGTCAGGACAGGGGGCGAACACCGGGGAGCTGTTTTTT
TRBV25-1,TRBJ2-1,many,TRBD2,CASRGTSGRASSYNEQFF,TGTGCCAGCAGAGGGACTAGCGGGAGAGCCAGCTCCTACAATGAGCAGTTCTTC